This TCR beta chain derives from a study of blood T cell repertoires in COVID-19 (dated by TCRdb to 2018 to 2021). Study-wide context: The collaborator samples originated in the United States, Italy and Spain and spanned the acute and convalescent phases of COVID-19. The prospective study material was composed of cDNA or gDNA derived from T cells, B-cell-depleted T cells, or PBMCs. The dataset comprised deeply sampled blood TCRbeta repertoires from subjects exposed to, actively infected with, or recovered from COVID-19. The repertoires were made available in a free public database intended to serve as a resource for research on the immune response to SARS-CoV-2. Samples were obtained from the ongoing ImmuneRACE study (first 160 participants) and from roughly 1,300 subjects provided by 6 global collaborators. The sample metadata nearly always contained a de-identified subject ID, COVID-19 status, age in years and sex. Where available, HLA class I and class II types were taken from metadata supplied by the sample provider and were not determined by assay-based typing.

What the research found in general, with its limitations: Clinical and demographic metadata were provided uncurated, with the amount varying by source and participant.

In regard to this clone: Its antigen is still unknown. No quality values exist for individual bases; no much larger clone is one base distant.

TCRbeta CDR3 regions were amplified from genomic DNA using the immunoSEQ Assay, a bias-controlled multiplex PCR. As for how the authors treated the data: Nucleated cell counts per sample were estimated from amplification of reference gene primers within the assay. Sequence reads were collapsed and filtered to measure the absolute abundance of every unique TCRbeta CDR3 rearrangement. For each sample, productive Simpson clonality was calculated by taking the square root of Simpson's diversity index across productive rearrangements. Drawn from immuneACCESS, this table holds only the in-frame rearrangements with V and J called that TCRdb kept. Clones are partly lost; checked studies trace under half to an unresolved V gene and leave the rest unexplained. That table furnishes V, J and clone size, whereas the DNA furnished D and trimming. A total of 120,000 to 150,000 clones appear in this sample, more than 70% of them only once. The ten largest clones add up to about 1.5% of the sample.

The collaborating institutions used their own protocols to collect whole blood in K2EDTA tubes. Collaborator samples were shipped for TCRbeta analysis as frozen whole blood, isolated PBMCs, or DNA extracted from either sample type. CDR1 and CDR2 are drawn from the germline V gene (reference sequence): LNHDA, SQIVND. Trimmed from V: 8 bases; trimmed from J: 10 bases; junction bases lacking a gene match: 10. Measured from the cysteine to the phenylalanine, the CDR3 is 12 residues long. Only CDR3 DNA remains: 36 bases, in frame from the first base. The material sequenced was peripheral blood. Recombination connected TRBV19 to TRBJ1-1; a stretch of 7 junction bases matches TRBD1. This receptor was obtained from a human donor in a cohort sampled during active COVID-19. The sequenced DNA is TGTGCCAGTGGGCTAGACAGGGCGCGAGCTTTCTTT. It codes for CASGLDRARAFF. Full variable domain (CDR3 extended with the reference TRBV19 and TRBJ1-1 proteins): DGGITQSPKYLFRKEGQNVTLSCEQNLNHDAMYWYRQDPGQGLRLIYYSQIVNDFQKGDIAEGYSVSREKKESFPLTVTSAQKNPTAFYLCASGLDRARAFFGQGTRLTVV.